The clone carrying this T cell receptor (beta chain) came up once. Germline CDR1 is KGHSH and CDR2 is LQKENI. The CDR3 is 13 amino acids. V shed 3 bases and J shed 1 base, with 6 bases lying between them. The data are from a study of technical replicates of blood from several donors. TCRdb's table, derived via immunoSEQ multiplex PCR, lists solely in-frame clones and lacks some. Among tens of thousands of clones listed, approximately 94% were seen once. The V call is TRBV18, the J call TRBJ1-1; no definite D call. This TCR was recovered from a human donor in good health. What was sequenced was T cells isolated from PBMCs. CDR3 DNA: TGTGCCAGCTCACCCGCAGGGAACACTGAAGCTTTCTTT. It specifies CASSPAGNTEAFF.